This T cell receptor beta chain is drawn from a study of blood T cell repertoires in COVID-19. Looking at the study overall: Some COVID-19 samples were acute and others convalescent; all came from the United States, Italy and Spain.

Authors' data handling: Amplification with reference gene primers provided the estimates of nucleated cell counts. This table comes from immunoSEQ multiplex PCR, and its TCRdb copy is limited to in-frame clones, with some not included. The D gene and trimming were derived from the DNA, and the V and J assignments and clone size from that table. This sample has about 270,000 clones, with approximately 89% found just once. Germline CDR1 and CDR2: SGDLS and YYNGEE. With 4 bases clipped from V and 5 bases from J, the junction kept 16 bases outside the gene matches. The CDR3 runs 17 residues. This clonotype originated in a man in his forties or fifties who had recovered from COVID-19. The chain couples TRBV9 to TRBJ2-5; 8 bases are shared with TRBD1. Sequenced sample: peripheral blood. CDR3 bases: TGTGCCAGCAGCCCATACCCGACAGGGGTAGGAATGGAGACCCAGTACTTC. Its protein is CASSPYPTGVGMETQYF. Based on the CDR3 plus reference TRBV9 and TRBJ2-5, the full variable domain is DSGVTQTPKHLITATGQRVTLRCSPRSGDLSVYWYQQSLDQGLQFLIQYYNGEERAKGNILERFSAQQFPDLHSELNLSSLELGDSALYFCASSPYPTGVGMETQYFGPGTRLLVL.